Shown below are 13 T cell receptor beta chains from a single sample sequenced in a study of T cell responses to AZD1222 COVID-19 vaccine. Repertoires were generated with immunoSEQ multiplex PCR, while TCRdb's copy carries only in-frame clones and drops some. In the table there are approximately 120,000 clones, roughly 86% of which are singletons. The source was peripheral blood, collected 28 days after the second AZD1222 dose. The receptors come from an adult who received the AZD1222 COVID-19 vaccine.

This rearrangement joins TRBV19 to TRBJ1-3, with a weak D call TRBD1 (5 bases). Trimming shortened V by 8 bases and J by 2 bases, and 16 bases separated the two germline ends. There are 15 residues in the CDR3. Looked up from germline, CDR1 is LNHDA and CDR2 is SQIVND (reference sequence). This chain's CDR3 is CASGGGSYPGNTIYF. The CDR3 DNA is TGTGCCAGTGGGGGAGGCTCATACCCTGGAAACACCATATATTTT.

This sequence joins TRBV15 and TRBJ2-5; TRBD1 matches at 11 bases. V lost 2 bases and J lost 3; bases outside the gene matches: 5. The CDR3 has 16 amino acids. Germline CDR1 LNHNV, CDR2 YYDKDF (reference sequence). CDR3 loop: CATSRTLGQGEETQYF. The CDR3, as DNA: TGTGCCACCAGCAGAACCTTGGGACAGGGGGAAGAGACCCAGTACTTC.

The chain uses TRBV19 and TRBJ1-3; D is undetermined. CDR3 length equals 16 residues. The germline V gene has CDR1 LNHDA and CDR2 SQIVND (reference sequence). Trimming removed 0 bases from V and 4 bases from J, with 13 bases in between. The CDR3, as DNA: TGTGCCAGTAGTATAGAATCTGATCAATCCGGAAACACCATATATTTT. It yields the protein CASSIESDQSGNTIYF.

The CDR3 sequence is CASRPVGGASNQPQHF. The DNA for the CDR3 is TGTGCCAGCAGACCTGTGGGGGGGGCGAGCAATCAGCCCCAGCATTTT. The gene calls are TRBV11-2 and TRBJ1-5, with D possibly TRBD1 on 6 matching bases. CDR3 length equals 16 residues. Trimming pared 6 bases from V and 1 base from J, leaving 16 bases between. CDR1 SGHAT and CDR2 FQNNGV come from the germline V gene.

The chain recombines TRBV2 with TRBJ2-3; D possibly corresponds to TRBD2 (6 bases). Germline V gene data show CDR1 as SNHLY and CDR2 as FYNNEI. The CDR3 loop spans 15 amino acids. Trimming cost V 4 bases and J 1 base, with 12 bases left between them. CDR3: CASSAGPSGTDTQYF. CDR3 in DNA: TGTGCCAGCAGTGCAGGGCCTAGCGGCACAGATACGCAGTATTTT.

The chain couples TRBV20-1 to TRBJ1-2, with TRBD1 as a possible D gene (6 bases). V shed 3 bases and J shed 1 base, with 24 bases lying between them. The germline V gene has CDR1 DFQATT and CDR2 SNEGSKA (reference sequence). This CDR3 spans 18 amino acids. The CDR3 protein is CSASPAGDMVFDNYGYTF. CDR3 nucleotides: TGCAGTGCTAGTCCGGCAGGGGATATGGTATTTGATAACTATGGCTACACCTTC.

This chain uses TRBV28 with TRBJ1-6, with a tentative D call TRBD1 (5 bases). Deletions cut 6 bases from V and 7 bases from J, with 16 bases between. CDR1 and CDR2 from the germline V gene are MDHEN and SYDVKM. The CDR3 spans 15 residues. CDR3 nucleotides: TGTGCCAGCAGCGGGGGGGGTACCCTAAATTCACCCCTCCACTTT. This translates into CASSGGGTLNSPLHF.

The chain combines TRBV7-3 with TRBJ2-1; a weak D match, TRBD1 (5 bases). CDR1 is SGHTA, CDR2 FQGTGA, per germline. The CDR3 runs 15 residues. V was pared by 1 base and J by 9 bases, with 16 bases between. DNA of the CDR3: TGTGCCAGCAGCTTAAGCACGCTCGACAGTGGTGAGCAGTTCTTC. This gives the protein CASSLSTLDSGEQFF.

The chain combines TRBV7-2 with TRBJ1-5, with a possible D match to TRBD1 (5 bases). This CDR3 spans 14 amino acids. Germline V gene sequence: CDR1 SGHTA, CDR2 FQGNSA. V lost 4 bases, J lost 1 base, and 8 bases lay in between. The CDR3 nucleotides are TGTGCCAGCAGCTCCGGACACAGCAATCAGCCCCAGCATTTT. Translation gives CASSSGHSNQPQHF.

V is TRBV12-3 or TRBV12-4 and J is TRBJ1-2, with 8 bases matching TRBD1. V trimming: 4 bases; J trimming: 5 bases; junction bases outside the gene matches: 0. This CDR3 has 12 residues. This chain's CDR3 is CASSWTGYGYTF. Here the CDR3 DNA reads TGTGCCAGCAGTTGGACAGGGTATGGCTACACCTTC.

The table lists this clone with a count of one. This chain uses TRBV28 with TRBJ1-4; D not certain. V dropped 3 bases and J dropped 8 bases, with 10 bases sitting between them. The CDR3 has 13 residues. CDR1 is MDHEN and CDR2 is SYDVKM in the germline V gene. This chain's CDR3 is CASSLVSSEKLFF. CDR3 nucleotide sequence: TGTGCCAGCAGTTTGGTTTCCAGCGAAAAACTGTTTTTT.

This rearrangement joins TRBV12-3 or TRBV12-4 to TRBJ1-1, with D hard to call. V dropped 2 bases and J dropped 0 bases, with 4 bases sitting between them. CDR3 size: 13 residues. The CDR3: CASSLTVNTEAFF. The CDR3, as DNA: TGTGCCAGCAGTTTAACCGTGAACACTGAAGCTTTCTTT.

J is TRBJ2-2 and V is TRBV28; 9 nucleotides align to TRBD1. V shed 5 bases, J shed 2 bases, and the junction held 6 bases outside the gene matches. This CDR3 comprises 16 residues. Germline V gene lookup returns CDR1 MDHEN and CDR2 SYDVKM. This CDR3 is CASSNRGPYNTGELFF. The DNA for the CDR3 is TGTGCCAGCAGTAACAGGGGGCCCTACAACACCGGGGAGCTGTTTTTT. The full variable domain, rest sourced from reference TRBV28 and TRBJ2-2, is DVKVTQSSRYLVKRTGEKVFLECVQDMDHENMFWYRQDPGLGLRLIYFSYDVKMKEKGDIPEGYSVSREKKERFSLILESASTNQTSMYLCASSNRGPYNTGELFFGEGSRLTVL.